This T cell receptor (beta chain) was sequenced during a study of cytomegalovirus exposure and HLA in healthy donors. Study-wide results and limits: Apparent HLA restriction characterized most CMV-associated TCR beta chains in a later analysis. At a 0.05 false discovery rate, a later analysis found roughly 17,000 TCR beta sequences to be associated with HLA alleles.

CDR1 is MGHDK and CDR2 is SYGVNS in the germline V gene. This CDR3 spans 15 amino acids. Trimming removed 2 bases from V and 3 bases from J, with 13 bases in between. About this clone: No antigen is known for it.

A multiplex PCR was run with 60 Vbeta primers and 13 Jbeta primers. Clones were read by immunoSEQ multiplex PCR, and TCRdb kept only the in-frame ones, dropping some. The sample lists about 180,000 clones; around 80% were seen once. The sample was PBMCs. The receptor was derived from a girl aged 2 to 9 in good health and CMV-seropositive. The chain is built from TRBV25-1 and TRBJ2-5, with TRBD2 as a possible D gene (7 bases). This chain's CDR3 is CASSERGGVKETQYF. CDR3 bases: TGTGCCAGCAGTGAACGAGGGGGGGTAAAAGAGACCCAGTACTTC.